The clone carrying this T cell receptor beta chain has a handful of counts. This sample is drawn from a study of blood T cell repertoires in COVID-19. Study summary: Sites in the United States, Italy and Spain provided acute and convalescent COVID-19 samples. Sources were T cells, B-cell-depleted T cells, or PBMCs; the material itself was cDNA or gDNA.

Seattle researchers signed up patients amid active infection and tracked them longitudinally. Authors' methods: For nucleated cells, counts were estimated from reference gene primer amplification. This table comes from immunoSEQ multiplex PCR, and its TCRdb copy is limited to in-frame clones, with some not included. V, J and clone size were drawn from that table, and D and trimming were deduced from the DNA. The sample yields 150,000 to 200,000 clones, about four fifths seen once. Per germline, CDR1 MNHEY and CDR2 SMNVEV (reference sequence). CDR3 length: 14 residues. The V end was cut by 8 bases, the J end by 4 bases, with 15 bases between.

This chain connects TRBV27 to TRBJ1-5; D unclear. The specimen was peripheral blood. The clonotype was recovered from a woman aged 35 to 49 with COVID-19, enrolled during active disease. DNA of the CDR3: TGTGCCAGCTCCTCTGGACGGACTAATCAGCCCCAGCATTTT. It specifies CASSSGRTNQPQHF.